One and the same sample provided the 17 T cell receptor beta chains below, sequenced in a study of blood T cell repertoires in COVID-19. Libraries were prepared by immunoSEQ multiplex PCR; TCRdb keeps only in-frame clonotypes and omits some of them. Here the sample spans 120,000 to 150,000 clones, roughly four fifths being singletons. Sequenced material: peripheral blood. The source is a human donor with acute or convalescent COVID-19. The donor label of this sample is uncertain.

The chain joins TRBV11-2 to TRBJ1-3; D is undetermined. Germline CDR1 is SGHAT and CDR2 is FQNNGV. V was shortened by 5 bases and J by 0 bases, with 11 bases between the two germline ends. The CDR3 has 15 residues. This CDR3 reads CASSPRLSSGNTIYF. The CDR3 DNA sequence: TGTGCCAGCAGCCCCCGCCTTAGCTCTGGAAACACCATATATTTT.

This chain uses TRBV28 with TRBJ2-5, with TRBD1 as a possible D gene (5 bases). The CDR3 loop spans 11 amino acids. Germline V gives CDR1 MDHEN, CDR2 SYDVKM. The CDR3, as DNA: TGTGCTACTGTTGGGGCAGAGACCCAGTACTTC. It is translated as CATVGAETQYF.

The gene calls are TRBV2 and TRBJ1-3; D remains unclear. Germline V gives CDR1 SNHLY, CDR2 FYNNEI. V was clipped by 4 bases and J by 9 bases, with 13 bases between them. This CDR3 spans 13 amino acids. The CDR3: CASSVQHRGTIYF. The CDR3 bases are TGTGCCAGCAGTGTCCAACATAGAGGCACCATATATTTT.

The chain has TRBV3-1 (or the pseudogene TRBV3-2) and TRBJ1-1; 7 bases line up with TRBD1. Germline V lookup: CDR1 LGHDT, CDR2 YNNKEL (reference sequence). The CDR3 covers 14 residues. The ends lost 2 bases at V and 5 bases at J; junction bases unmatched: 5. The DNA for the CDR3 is TGTGCCAGCAGCCAAATGACAGGGCGAACTGAAGCTTTCTTT. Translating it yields CASSQMTGRTEAFF.

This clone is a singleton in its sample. The CDR3 sequence is CASSQPGLPNEQFF. The CDR3 bases are TGTGCCAGCAGCCAACCGGGACTCCCGAATGAGCAGTTCTTC. J is TRBJ2-1 and V is TRBV4-2; TRBD2 might be the D (6 bases). The ends were cut back, 2 bases at V and 7 bases at J, with 12 bases in the middle. The length of the CDR3 is 14 residues. Germline assignment: CDR1 LGHNA and CDR2 YNFKEQ.

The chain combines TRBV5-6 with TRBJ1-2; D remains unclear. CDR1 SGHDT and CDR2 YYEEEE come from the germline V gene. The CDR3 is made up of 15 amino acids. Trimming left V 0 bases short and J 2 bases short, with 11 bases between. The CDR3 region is CASSLVEGYNYGYTF. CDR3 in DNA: TGTGCCAGCAGCTTGGTGGAGGGATACAACTATGGCTACACCTTC.

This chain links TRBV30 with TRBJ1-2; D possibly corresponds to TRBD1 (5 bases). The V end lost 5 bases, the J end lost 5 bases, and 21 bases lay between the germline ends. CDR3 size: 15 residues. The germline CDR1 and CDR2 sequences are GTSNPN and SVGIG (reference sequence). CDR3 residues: CAWRPPGDQWYGYTF. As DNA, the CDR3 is TGTGCCTGGCGTCCCCCGGGGGATCAGTGGTATGGCTACACCTTC.

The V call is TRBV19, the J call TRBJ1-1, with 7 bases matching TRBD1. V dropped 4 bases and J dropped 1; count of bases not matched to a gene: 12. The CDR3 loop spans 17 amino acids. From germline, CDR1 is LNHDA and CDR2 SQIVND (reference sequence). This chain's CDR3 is CASSTGQAFQGNTEAFF. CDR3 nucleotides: TGTGCCAGTAGTACCGGACAGGCTTTCCAGGGGAACACTGAAGCTTTCTTT.

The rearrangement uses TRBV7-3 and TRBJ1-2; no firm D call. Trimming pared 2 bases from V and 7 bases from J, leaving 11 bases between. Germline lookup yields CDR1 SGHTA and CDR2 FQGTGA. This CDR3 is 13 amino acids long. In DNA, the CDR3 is TGTGCCAGCAGCTTATATTCCGGTTCTGGCTACACCTTC. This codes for CASSLYSGSGYTF.

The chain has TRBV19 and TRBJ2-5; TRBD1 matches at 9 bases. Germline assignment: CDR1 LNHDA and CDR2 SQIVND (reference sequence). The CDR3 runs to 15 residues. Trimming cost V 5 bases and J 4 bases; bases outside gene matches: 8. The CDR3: CASSPGTGWGETQYF. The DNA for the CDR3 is TGTGCCAGTAGTCCGGGGACAGGGTGGGGAGAGACCCAGTACTTC.

The CDR3 protein is CASSRSGQVDTGELFF. The CDR3 DNA reads as TGCGCCAGCAGCAGATCAGGACAGGTGGACACCGGGGAGCTGTTTTTT. The chain employs TRBV10-2 and TRBJ2-2; TRBD1 matches at 7 bases. The V segment lost 6 bases and the J segment 3 bases; nucleotides outside the gene matches: 10. This CDR3 is 16 amino acids long. Germline CDR1 and CDR2: WSHSY and SAAADI.

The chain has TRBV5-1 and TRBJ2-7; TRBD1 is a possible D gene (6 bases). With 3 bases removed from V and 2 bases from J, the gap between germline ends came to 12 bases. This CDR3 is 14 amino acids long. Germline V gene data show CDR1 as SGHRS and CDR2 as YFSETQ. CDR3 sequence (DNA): TGCGCCAGCAGCTCGCAGGGGAGCACCTACGAGCAGTACTTC. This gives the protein CASSSQGSTYEQYF.

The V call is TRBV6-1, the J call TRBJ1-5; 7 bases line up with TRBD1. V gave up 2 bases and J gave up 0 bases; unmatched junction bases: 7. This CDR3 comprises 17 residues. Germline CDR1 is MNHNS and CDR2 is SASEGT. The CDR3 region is CASSEFAQGVSNQPQHF. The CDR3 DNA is TGTGCCAGCAGTGAATTTGCCCAGGGGGTTAGCAATCAGCCCCAGCATTTT.

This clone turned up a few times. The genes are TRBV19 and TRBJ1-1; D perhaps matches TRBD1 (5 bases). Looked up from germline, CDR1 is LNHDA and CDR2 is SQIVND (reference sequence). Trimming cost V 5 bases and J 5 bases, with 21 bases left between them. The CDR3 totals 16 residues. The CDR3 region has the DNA TGTGCCAGTAGTCCCAACGTAAACCGGCAGGGAACTGAAGCTTTCTTT. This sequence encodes CASSPNVNRQGTEAFF. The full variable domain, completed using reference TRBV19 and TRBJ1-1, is DGGITQSPKYLFRKEGQNVTLSCEQNLNHDAMYWYRQDPGQGLRLIYYSQIVNDFQKGDIAEGYSVSREKKESFPLTVTSAQKNPTAFYLCASSPNVNRQGTEAFFGQGTRLTVV.

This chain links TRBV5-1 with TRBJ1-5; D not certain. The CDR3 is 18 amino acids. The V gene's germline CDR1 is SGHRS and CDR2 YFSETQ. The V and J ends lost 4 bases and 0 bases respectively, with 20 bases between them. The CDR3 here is CASSPGGAPLFSNQPQHF. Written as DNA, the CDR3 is TGCGCCAGCAGCCCCGGCGGTGCTCCTCTTTTTAGCAATCAGCCCCAGCATTTT.

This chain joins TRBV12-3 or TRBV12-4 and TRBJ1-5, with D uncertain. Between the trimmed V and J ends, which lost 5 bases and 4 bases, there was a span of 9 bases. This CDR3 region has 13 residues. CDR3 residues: CASSPLRNQPQHF. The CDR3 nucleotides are TGTGCCAGCAGTCCCTTACGGAATCAGCCCCAGCATTTT.

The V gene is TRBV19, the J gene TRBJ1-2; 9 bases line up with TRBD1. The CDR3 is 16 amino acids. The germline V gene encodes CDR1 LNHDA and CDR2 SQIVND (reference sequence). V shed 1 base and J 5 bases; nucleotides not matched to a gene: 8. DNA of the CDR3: TGTGCCAGTAGTATAGGTTCCGGGACAGGGCTTTATGGCTACACCTTC. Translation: CASSIGSGTGLYGYTF.